This T cell receptor (beta chain) was documented in a study of cytomegalovirus exposure and HLA in healthy donors. Primers for the PCR totalled 60 Vbeta and 13 Jbeta. TCRdb keeps only in-frame clones here, not all; method: immunoSEQ multiplex PCR. The data show about 180,000 clones, 75% to 85% seen once. Likely unrecorded immune exposures existed in these nominally healthy donors. The sample taken for sequencing was PBMCs. The sequence came from a man aged 18 to 35 in good health and CMV-seronegative.

The CDR3 reads CASSTRDRVYQPQHF. The CDR3 DNA reads as TGTGCCAGCAGTACCCGGGACAGGGTGTATCAGCCCCAGCATTTT. The rearrangement uses TRBV28 and TRBJ1-5, with TRBD1 matching 9 bases. V lost 5 bases, J lost 5 bases, and 7 bases stayed unmatched. The germline V gene encodes CDR1 MDHEN and CDR2 SYDVKM. There are 15 residues in the CDR3.